What follows are 13 T cell receptor beta chains derived from one specimen sequenced in a study of blood T cell repertoires in COVID-19. Clones were read by immunoSEQ multiplex PCR, and TCRdb kept only the in-frame ones, dropping some. The profile shows more than 200,000 clones, roughly 87% of them singletons. The sequencing sample was made of PBMCs or T cells enriched from blood (not recorded which). These receptors were collected from a man aged 25-45 years in a cohort exposed to, infected with or recovered from COVID-19 (not recorded which).

The rearrangement joins TRBV6-4 to TRBJ2-7; the D gene is possibly TRBD2 (6 bases). CDR1 is MRHNA and CDR2 is SNTAGT in the germline V gene. Between the trimmed V and J ends, which lost 3 bases and 5 bases, there was a span of 17 bases. CDR3 length: 15 residues. The CDR3: CASSEEGTAINEQYF. CDR3 sequence (DNA): TGTGCCAGCAGTGAAGAAGGGACTGCTATCAACGAGCAGTACTTC.

The rearrangement links TRBV28 to TRBJ2-3; 8 nucleotides agree with TRBD2. Germline V gene sequence: CDR1 MDHEN, CDR2 SYDVKM. V shed 2 bases, J shed 7 bases, and the junction held 5 bases outside the gene matches. The CDR3 runs to 14 residues. CDR3 protein: CASSLDGRAHTQYF. CDR3 sequence (DNA): TGTGCCAGCAGTTTAGACGGGAGGGCCCATACGCAGTATTTT.

This chain connects TRBV7-2 to TRBJ2-7; D may be TRBD1 (6 bases). Between the trimmed V and J ends, which lost 1 base and 0 bases, there was a span of 13 bases. The CDR3 has 16 amino acids. Germline lookup yields CDR1 SGHTA and CDR2 FQGNSA. The CDR3 sequence is CASSLEWDTISYEQYF. The CDR3 region has the DNA TGTGCCAGCAGCTTAGAATGGGACACAATCTCCTACGAGCAGTACTTC. Full variable domain (rest looked up from reference TRBV7-2 and TRBJ2-7): GAGVSQSPSNKVTEKGKDVELRCDPISGHTALYWYRQSLGQGLEFLIYFQGNSAPDKSGLPSDRFSAERTGGSVSTLTIQRTQQEDSAVYLCASSLEWDTISYEQYFGPGTRLTVT.

The chain carries TRBV28 and TRBJ1-5; TRBD1 agrees at 8 bases. The CDR3 has 14 residues. Looked up from germline, CDR1 is MDHEN and CDR2 is SYDVKM. The V segment lost 6 bases and the J segment 3 bases; nucleotides outside the gene matches: 4. The CDR3 protein is CASRKGQVNQPQHF. For the CDR3, the DNA is TGTGCCAGCAGAAAGGGACAGGTCAATCAGCCCCAGCATTTT. Looking up the rest from reference TRBV28 and TRBJ1-5 gives the full variable domain: DVKVTQSSRYLVKRTGEKVFLECVQDMDHENMFWYRQDPGLGLRLIYFSYDVKMKEKGDIPEGYSVSREKKERFSLILESASTNQTSMYLCASRKGQVNQPQHFGDGTRLSIL.

The chain employs TRBV7-2 and TRBJ2-1, with a weak D call TRBD2 (5 bases). V was clipped by 3 bases and J by 4 bases, with 7 bases between them. Germline V gene lookup returns CDR1 SGHTA and CDR2 FQGNSA. This CDR3 contains 13 residues. CDR3 in DNA: TGTGCCAGCAGCTTCGGACTTTACAATGAGCAGTTCTTC. It encodes CASSFGLYNEQFF.

V gene TRBV29-1 combines with J gene TRBJ2-1, with TRBD2 matching 9 bases. The CDR3 runs to 16 residues. Germline V gene data show CDR1 as SQVTM and CDR2 as ANQGSEA. Trimming took 3 bases from V and 6 from J; bases not matched to a gene: 12. The CDR3 reads CSVDGGGTSRVNEQFF. The CDR3 coding sequence is TGCAGCGTTGACGGAGGGGGGACTAGCCGCGTCAATGAGCAGTTCTTC.

The chain uses TRBV7-2 and TRBJ2-5, with D uncertain. The CDR3 runs to 13 residues. From germline, CDR1 is SGHTA and CDR2 FQGNSA. V was trimmed by 2 bases and J by 5 bases, leaving 9 bases between them. The CDR3 DNA reads TGTGCCAGCAGCTTAAGCGCCCAGGAGACCCAGTACTTC. It is translated as CASSLSAQETQYF. Looking up the rest from reference TRBV7-2 and TRBJ2-5 gives the full variable domain: GAGVSQSPSNKVTEKGKDVELRCDPISGHTALYWYRQSLGQGLEFLIYFQGNSAPDKSGLPSDRFSAERTGGSVSTLTIQRTQQEDSAVYLCASSLSAQETQYFGPGTRLLVL.

This clone was detected only a few times. The rearrangement joins TRBV11-2 to TRBJ2-4; D is undetermined. The CDR3 extends over 14 amino acids. Germline values: CDR1 SGHAT, CDR2 FQNNGV. Trimming cost V 4 bases and J 2 bases, with 9 bases left between them. The CDR3 loop reads CASSSLLTKNIQYF. The CDR3 DNA follows: TGTGCCAGCAGCTCCTTGTTAACCAAAAACATTCAGTACTTC.

The rearrangement joins TRBV5-5 to TRBJ2-1; possible D gene TRBD2, 6 bases. This CDR3 is built from 15 residues. V lost 0 bases, J lost 7 bases, and 14 bases lay in between. Germline V gene sequence: CDR1 SGHKS, CDR2 YYEKEE (reference sequence). CDR3 DNA: TGTGCCAGCAGCTTGGCCCCGGGAGTAAGGAATGAGCAGTTCTTC. It encodes CASSLAPGVRNEQFF.

V gene TRBV7-9 combines with J gene TRBJ1-5; D remains ambiguous. This CDR3 spans 14 amino acids. Germline CDR1 is SEHNR and CDR2 is FQNEAQ (reference sequence). The germline V and J ends were trimmed by 4 bases and 6 bases, with 13 bases remaining between them. The CDR3 bases are TGTGCCAGCAGCTCCGGTACTCGAGGTCAGCCCCAGCATTTT. This translates into CASSSGTRGQPQHF.

This chain links TRBV15 with TRBJ2-5; D is undetermined. V lost 1 base and J lost 5, with 8 bases in between. CDR3 size: 13 residues. The germline V gene encodes CDR1 LNHNV and CDR2 YYDKDF (reference sequence). In DNA, the CDR3 is TGTGCCACCAGCAGAGGTGTCGCGGAGACCCAGTACTTC. It codes for CATSRGVAETQYF.

The chain employs TRBV7-8 and TRBJ2-7, with D tentatively TRBD1 (6 bases). The CDR3 spans 15 residues. The V gene's germline CDR1 is SGHVS and CDR2 FQNEAQ. Trimming removed 4 bases at V and 6 bases at J, with 19 bases between. DNA of the CDR3: TGTGCCAGCAGCTCACTCCACAGGGAGTCAGGCGAGCAGTACTTC. This encodes CASSSLHRESGEQYF.

This rearrangement joins TRBV11-2 to TRBJ2-3; D uncertain. Trimming took 5 bases from V and 5 from J, leaving 17 bases between them. Germline CDR1 SGHAT, CDR2 FQNNGV. The CDR3 sequence is 15 residues long. The CDR3 DNA follows: TGTGCCAGCAGCAACTTCCCGGGTGCAATAGATACGCAGTATTTT. This encodes CASSNFPGAIDTQYF.